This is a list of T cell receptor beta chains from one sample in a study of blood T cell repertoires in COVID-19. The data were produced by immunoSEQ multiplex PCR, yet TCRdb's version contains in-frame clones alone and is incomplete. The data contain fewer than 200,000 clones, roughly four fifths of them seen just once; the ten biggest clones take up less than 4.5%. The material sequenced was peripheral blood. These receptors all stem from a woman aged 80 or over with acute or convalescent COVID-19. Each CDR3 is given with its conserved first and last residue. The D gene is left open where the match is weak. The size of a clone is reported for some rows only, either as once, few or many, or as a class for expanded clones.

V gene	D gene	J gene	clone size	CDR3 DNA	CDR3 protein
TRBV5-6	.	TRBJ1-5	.	TGTGCCAGCAGCTCCCGAGGCTATAGCAATCAGCCCCAGCATTTT	CASSSRGYSNQPQHF
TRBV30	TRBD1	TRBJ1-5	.	TGTGCCTGGCAAACAGGGGGCGGCAATCAGCCCCAGCATTTT	CAWQTGGGNQPQHF
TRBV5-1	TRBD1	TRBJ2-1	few	TGCGCCAGCATTCCGGGACAGGGTGAGTGGAATGAGCAGTTCTTC	CASIPGQGEWNEQFF
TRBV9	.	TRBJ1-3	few	TGTGCCAGCAGTGATAATCAGGGTGGAAACACCATATATTTT	CASSDNQGGNTIYF
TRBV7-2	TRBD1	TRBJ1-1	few	TGTGCCAGCAGCTTTCCGGGACAGGGAGGAGCTTTCTTT	CASSFPGQGGAFF
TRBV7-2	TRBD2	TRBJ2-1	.	TGTGCCAGCAGCCCATCGGGTGCTAGCGGGGTCTACAATGAGCAGTTCTTC	CASSPSGASGVYNEQFF
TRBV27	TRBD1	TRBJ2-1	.	TGTGCCAGCAGTTTAGCCCGCGATCCAGGGGGCGATGAGCAGTTCTTC	CASSLARDPGGDEQFF
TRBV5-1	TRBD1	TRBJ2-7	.	TGCGCCAGCAGCGACGGACAGGCCGCCTACGAGCAGTACTTC	CASSDGQAAYEQYF
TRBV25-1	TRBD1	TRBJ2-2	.	TGTGCCAGCAGTGAATCGAGGGGACAGGGGTGGGACACCGGGGAGCTGTTTTTT	CASSESRGQGWDTGELFF
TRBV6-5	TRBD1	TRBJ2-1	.	TGTGCCAGCGGCTCACAGGGGTACAATGAGCAGTTCTTC	CASGSQGYNEQFF
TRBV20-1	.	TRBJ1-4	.	TGCAGTGCTAGTCGATCCGACCAGGGAAATCTCCATGAAAAACTGTTTTTT	CSASRSDQGNLHEKLFF
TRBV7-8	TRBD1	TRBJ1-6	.	TGTGCCAGCAGCTCCAGGACAGGGGTGAATTCACCCCTCCACTTT	CASSSRTGVNSPLHF